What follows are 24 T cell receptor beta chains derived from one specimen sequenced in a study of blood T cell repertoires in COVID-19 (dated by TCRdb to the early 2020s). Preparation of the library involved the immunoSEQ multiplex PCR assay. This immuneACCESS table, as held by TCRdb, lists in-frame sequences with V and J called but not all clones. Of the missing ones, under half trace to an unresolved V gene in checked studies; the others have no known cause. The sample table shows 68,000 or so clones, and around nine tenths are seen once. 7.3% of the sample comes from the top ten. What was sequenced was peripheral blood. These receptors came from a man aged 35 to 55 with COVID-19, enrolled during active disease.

The CDR3: CASSDTGTDYGYTF. The CDR3 bases are TGTGCCAGCAGTGACACCGGGACTGACTATGGCTACACCTTC. The V and J genes are TRBV25-1 and TRBJ1-2; D might be TRBD1 (5 bases). The germline V and J ends were trimmed by 3 bases and 3 bases, with 11 bases remaining between them. This CDR3 is built from 14 residues. Germline values: CDR1 MGHDK, CDR2 SYGVNS.

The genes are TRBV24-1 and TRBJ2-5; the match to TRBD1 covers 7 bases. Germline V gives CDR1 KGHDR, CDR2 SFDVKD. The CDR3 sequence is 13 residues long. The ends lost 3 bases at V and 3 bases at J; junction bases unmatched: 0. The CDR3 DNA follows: TGTGCCACCAGTGATGACAGGGAAGAGACCCAGTACTTC. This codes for CATSDDREETQYF.

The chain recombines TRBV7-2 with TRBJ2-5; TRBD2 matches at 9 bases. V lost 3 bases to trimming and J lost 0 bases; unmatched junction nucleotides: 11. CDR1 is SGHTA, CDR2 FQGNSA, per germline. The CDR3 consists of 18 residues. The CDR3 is CASSFGGVSGRHQETQYF. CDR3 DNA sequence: TGTGCCAGCAGCTTCGGGGGCGTTAGCGGGAGACACCAAGAGACCCAGTACTTC.

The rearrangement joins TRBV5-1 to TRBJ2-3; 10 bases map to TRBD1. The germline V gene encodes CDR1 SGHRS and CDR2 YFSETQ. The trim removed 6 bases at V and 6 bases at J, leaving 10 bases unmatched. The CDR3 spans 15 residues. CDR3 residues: CASTATGGGPDTQYF. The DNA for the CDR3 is TGCGCCAGCACCGCGACAGGGGGCGGCCCCGATACGCAGTATTTT.

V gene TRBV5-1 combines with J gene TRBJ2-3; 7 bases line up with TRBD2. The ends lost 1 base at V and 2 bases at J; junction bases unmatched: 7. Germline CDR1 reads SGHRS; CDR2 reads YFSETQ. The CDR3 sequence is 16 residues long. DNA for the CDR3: TGCGCCAGCAGCTTGTCGCCTAGCGGTACCACAGATACGCAGTATTTT. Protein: CASSLSPSGTTDTQYF.

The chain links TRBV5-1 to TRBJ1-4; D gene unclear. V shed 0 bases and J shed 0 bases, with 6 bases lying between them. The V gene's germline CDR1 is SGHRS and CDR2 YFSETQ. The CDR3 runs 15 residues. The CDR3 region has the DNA TGCGCCAGCAGCTTGGGAGCTACAACTAATGAAAAACTGTTTTTT. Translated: CASSLGATTNEKLFF.

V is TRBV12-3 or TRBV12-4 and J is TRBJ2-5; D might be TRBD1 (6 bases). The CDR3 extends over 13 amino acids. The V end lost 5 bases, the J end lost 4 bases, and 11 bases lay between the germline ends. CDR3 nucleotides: TGTGCCAGCAGTATACAGGGACCAGAGACCCAGTACTTC. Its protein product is CASSIQGPETQYF.

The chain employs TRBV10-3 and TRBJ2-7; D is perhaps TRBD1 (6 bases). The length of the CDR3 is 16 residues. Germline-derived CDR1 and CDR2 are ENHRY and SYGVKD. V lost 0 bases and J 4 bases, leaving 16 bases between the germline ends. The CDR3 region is CAISESNRADGYEQYF. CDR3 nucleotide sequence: TGTGCCATCAGTGAGTCGAACAGGGCGGATGGTTACGAGCAGTACTTC.

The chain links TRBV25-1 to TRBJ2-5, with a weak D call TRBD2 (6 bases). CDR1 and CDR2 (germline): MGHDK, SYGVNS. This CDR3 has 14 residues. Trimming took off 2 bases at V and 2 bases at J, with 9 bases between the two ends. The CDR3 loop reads CASSELSGQETQYF. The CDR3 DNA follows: TGTGCCAGCAGTGAACTAAGCGGGCAAGAGACCCAGTACTTC. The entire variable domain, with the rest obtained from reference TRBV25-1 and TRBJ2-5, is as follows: EADIYQTPRYLVIGTGKKITLECSQTMGHDKMYWYQQDPGMELHLIHYSYGVNSTEKGDLSSESTVSRIRTEHFPLTLESARPSHTSQYLCASSELSGQETQYFGPGTRLLVL.

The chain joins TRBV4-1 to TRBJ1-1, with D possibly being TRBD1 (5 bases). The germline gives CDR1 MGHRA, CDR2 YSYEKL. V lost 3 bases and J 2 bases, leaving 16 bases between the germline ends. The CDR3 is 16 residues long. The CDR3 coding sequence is TGCGCCAGCAGCCAGGCCCGGGGGGGGATCAACACTGAAGCTTTCTTT. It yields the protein CASSQARGGINTEAFF.

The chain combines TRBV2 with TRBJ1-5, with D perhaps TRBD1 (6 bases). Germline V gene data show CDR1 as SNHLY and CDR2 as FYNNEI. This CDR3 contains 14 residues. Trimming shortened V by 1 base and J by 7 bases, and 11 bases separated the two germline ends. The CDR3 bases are TGTGCCAGCAGTGAAGGGGGTCAGGGGCAGCCCCAGCATTTT. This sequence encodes CASSEGGQGQPQHF.

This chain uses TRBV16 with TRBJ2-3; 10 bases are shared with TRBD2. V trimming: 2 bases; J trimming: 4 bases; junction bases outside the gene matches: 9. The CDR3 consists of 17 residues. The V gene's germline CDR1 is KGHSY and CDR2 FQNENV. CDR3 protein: CASSQEQLAGISDTQYF. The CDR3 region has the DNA TGTGCCAGCAGCCAAGAACAACTAGCGGGGATATCAGATACGCAGTATTTT.

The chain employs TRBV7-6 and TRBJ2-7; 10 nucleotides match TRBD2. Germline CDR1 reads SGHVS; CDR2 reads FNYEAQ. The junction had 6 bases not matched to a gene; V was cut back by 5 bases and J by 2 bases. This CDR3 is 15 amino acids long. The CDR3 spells CASSPRLAGAYEQYF. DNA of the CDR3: TGTGCCAGCAGCCCACGACTAGCGGGCGCCTACGAGCAGTACTTC.

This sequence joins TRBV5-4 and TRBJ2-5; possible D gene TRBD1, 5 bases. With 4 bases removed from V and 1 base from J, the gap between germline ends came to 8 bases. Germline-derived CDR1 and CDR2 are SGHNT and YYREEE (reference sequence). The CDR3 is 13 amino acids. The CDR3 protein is CASSLDIQETQYF. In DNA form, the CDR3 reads TGTGCCAGCAGCCTGGACATCCAAGAGACCCAGTACTTC.

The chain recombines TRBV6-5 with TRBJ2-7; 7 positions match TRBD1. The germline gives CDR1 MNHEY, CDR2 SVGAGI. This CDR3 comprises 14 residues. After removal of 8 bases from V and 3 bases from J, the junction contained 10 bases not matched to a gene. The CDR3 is CASSPYRGNYEQYF. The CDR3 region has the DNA TGTGCCAGCTCTCCTTACAGGGGAAACTACGAGCAGTACTTC.

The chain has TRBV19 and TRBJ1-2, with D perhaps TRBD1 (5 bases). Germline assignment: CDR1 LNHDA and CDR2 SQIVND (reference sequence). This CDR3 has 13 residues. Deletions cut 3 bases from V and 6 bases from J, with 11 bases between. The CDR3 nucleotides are TGTGCCAGTAGTATGGAAGGGGTGAATGGCTACACCTTC. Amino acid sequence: CASSMEGVNGYTF.

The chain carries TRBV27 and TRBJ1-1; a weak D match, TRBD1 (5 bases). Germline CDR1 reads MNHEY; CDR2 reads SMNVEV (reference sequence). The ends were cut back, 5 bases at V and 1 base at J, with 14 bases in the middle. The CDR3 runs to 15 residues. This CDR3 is CASSTQGLENTEAFF. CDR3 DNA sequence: TGTGCCAGCAGTACCCAGGGTTTGGAGAACACTGAAGCTTTCTTT.

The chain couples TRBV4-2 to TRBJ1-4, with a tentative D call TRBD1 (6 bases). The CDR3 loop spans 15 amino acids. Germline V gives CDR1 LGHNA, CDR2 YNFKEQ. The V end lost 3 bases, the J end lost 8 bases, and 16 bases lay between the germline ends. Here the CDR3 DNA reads TGTGCCAGCAGCCAGATAGGGGGGGTTGAAGAAAAACTGTTTTTT. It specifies CASSQIGGVEEKLFF.

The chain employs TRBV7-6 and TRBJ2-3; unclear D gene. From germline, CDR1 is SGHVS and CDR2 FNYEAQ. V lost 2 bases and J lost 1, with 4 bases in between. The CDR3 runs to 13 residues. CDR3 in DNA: TGTGCCAGCAGCTTACCCGGCACAGATACGCAGTATTTT. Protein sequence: CASSLPGTDTQYF.

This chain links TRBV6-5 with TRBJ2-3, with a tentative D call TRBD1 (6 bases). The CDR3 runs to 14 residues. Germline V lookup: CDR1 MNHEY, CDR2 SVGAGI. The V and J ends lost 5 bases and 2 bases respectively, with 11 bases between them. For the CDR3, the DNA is TGTGCCAGCAGTCCAGGGGAATTCACAGATACGCAGTATTTT. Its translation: CASSPGEFTDTQYF.

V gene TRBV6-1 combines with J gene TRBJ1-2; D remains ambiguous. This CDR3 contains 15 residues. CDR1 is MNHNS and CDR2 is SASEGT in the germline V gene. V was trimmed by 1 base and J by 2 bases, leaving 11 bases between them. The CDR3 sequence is CASSEVWVGNYGYTF. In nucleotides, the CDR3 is TGTGCCAGCAGTGAAGTATGGGTGGGCAACTATGGCTACACCTTC.

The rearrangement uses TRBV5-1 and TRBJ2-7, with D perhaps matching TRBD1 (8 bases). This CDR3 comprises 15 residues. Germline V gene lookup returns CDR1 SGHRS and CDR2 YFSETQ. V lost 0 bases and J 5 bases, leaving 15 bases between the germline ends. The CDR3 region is CASSLEQGGVHEQYF. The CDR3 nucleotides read TGCGCCAGCAGCTTGGAACAGGGGGGGGTCCACGAGCAGTACTTC.

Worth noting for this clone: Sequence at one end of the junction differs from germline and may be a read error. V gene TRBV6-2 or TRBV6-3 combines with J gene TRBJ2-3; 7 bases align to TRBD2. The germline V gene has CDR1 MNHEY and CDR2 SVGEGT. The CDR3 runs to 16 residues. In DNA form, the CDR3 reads TGTGCCAGCAGCTACTCTCCCGGGGGAGGGGCAGATACGCAGTATTTT. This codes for CASSYSPGGGADTQYF.

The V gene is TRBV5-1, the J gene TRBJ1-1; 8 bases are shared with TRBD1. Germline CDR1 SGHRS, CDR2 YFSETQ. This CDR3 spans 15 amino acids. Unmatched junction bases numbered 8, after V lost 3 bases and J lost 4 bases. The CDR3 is CASSSGTGVGTEAFF. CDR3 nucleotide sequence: TGCGCCAGCAGCTCCGGGACAGGAGTGGGCACTGAAGCTTTCTTT.